This T cell receptor beta chain was found in a study of blood T cell repertoires in COVID-19. Study as a whole: T cells, B-cell-depleted T cells, or PBMCs provided the cDNA or gDNA that served as material.

Germline assignment: CDR1 MNHEY and CDR2 SMNVEV (reference sequence). CDR3 length: 16 amino acids. The V end lost 1 base, the J end lost 5 bases, and 17 bases lay between the germline ends. Those who participated ranged in age from roughly 18 to 89 years and resided in approximately 23 US areas. Each participant's cohort was designated according to participant-reported clinical history. The data were produced by immunoSEQ multiplex PCR, yet TCRdb's version contains in-frame clones alone and is incomplete. Here the sample spans a few hundred thousand clones, 87% being singletons. The material sequenced was PBMCs or T cells enriched from blood (not recorded which). The chain links TRBV27 to TRBJ1-1; tentatively, D is TRBD1 (5 bases). The sequence derives from a man between 18 and 35 years old with acute COVID-19. Here the CDR3 reads CASSLFIGGEVTEAFF. CDR3 nucleotides: TGTGCCAGCAGTTTATTTATCGGGGGAGAAGTGACTGAAGCTTTCTTT.